This entry features one TCR beta chain sequence. Its recognized antigen is unknown. No per-base quality is available; no much larger clone lies one base away. This record belongs to a study of T cell responses to AZD1222 COVID-19 vaccine (dated by TCRdb to the early 2020s). For context, the study as a whole: AZD1222 recipients given second doses at about 4 weeks or at about 12 weeks were pooled, since spike-specific TCR depth and breadth were not found to differ between the two schedules. A total of approximately 240 trial participants underwent TCR sequencing, of whom some 210 received two doses of AZD1222 and about 26 received two doses of the MenACWY control vaccine. Trial participants were enrolled by age into subgroups of 18-55, 56-69 and 70-plus years, and 148, 28 and 57 TCR-sequenced participants, respectively, were included in these subgroups.

The paper's findings and limits, for the study overall: Because no day 14 peak-response samples were available, repertoires were characterized only after the peak T cell response. Participants were mostly white British, with more females than males. The authors suggested clonal diversity may have been underestimated. The 56-69-year group was small, and its depth increase did not reach significance, likely because of low power. Nearly half of unique spike-specific TCRs reportedly recognized epitopes outside regions mutated in the B.1.351 and B.1.1.7 variants. Vaccine-associated CD4 TCRs spanned the whole spike protein, with dominant responses in regions 160-218 and 743-854. Spike-specific TCR breadth and depth rose significantly after two AZD1222 doses compared with day 0 and with MenACWY recipients. Only a handful of AZD1222 recipients were SARS-CoV-2 seropositive at baseline, limiting conclusions about previously exposed vaccinees.

The CDR3 regions of human TCRbeta chains were subjected to immunosequencing. The authors' pipeline ran thus. Repertoire TCRs were checked for matches against a reference library of SARS-CoV-2-specific TCRs that had been generated using the MIRA antigen-specificity platform. Breadth was defined as the fraction of unique TCRs that were SARS-CoV-2-associated. Depth was defined as the fraction of total T cells that were SARS-CoV-2-associated. Using the MIRA data, each spike-specific TCR was mapped to the spike region that the TCR reacts to and placed in a CD4 or CD8 class. Log10-transformed breadth and depth values were compared by one-way ANOVA with Sidak's multiple comparisons tests. Not all clones reach the TCRdb copy of this immuneACCESS table, which keeps in-frame sequences only. Checked studies attribute under half of the gap to unresolved V genes and leave the rest unexplained. That table is the source of V, J and clone size, and D and trimming were worked out from the DNA. This sample comprises about 160,000 clones, 94% of them detected only once. The top ten clones comprise about 1.3% of the sample.

The sample's time point label, decoded: baseline before first vaccination. Vaccinee samples were obtained from the UK trials COV001 and COV002, which included a single-blind randomized controlled phase 2/3 trial of AZD1222 (ChAdOx1 nCoV-19) in healthy adults. For TCRbeta chain sequencing, PBMC samples were collected from trial participants at day 0 and at day 28 after the second dose. The CDR3 spans 14 residues, from the cysteine through the phenylalanine. The kept DNA is CDR3 alone, 42 bases in frame from the first base. V is clipped by 1 base and J by 0 bases, and the sequence between their germline boundaries is 5 bases long. The CDR1 and CDR2 encoded by the germline V gene are SGHTA and FQGNSA.

This sequence was found in an adult in good health. The chain employs TRBV7-2 and TRBJ2-3; the D gene assignment is ambiguous. Material: peripheral blood, obtained on day 0 of AZD1222 vaccination. At the DNA level, the sequence is TGTGCCAGCAGCTTAGGTGCTAGCACAGATACGCAGTATTTT. Translation gives CASSLGASTDTQYF.